This T cell receptor beta chain was sequenced in a study of blood T cell repertoires in COVID-19. The table came from immunoSEQ multiplex PCR; TCRdb's copy has only in-frame clones and leaves some out. The table has 70,000 or so clones, more than 75% seen once. V lost 4 bases, J lost 5 bases, and 9 bases stayed unmatched. Per the germline V gene, CDR1 is SEHNR and CDR2 is FQNEAQ (reference sequence). This CDR3 is 15 amino acids long. The receptor's source is a human donor in a cohort sampled during active COVID-19. Sequenced: peripheral blood. The gene calls are TRBV7-9 and TRBJ1-2; 8 nucleotides agree with TRBD1. The CDR3 spells CASSSDRGGEYGYTF. CDR3 DNA sequence: TGTGCCAGCAGCTCCGACAGGGGAGGAGAGTATGGCTACACCTTC.